This T cell receptor beta chain was retrieved from a study of cytomegalovirus exposure and HLA in healthy donors. Study-level findings and limits: In a later analysis, common viral pathogens appeared linked to several of the most significant clusters.

Donors consisted of healthy bone marrow donors. The PCR was carried out with 60 Vbeta primers and 13 Jbeta primers. The table came from immunoSEQ multiplex PCR; TCRdb's copy has only in-frame clones and leaves some out. The sample consists of 150,000 to 160,000 clones, around 79% of them appearing once. Remarks on this clone: What it binds is unknown.

CDR3 size: 14 residues. The germline V gene encodes CDR1 LNHDA and CDR2 SQIVND (reference sequence). V lost 7 bases, J lost 1 base, and 11 bases lay in between. Sample: PBMCs. This TCR derives from a man aged 25-40 years in good health and CMV-seropositive. The genes are TRBV19 and TRBJ1-5; D is possibly TRBD1 (5 bases). The CDR3: CASNLDRSNQPQHF. Here the CDR3 DNA reads TGTGCCAGTAACCTTGACAGAAGCAATCAGCCCCAGCATTTT.